Listed below are T cell receptor beta chains from one sample, sequenced in a study of blood T cell repertoires in COVID-19. Profiled with immunoSEQ multiplex PCR; TCRdb holds only in-frame clones, not every one. The top ten clones hold roughly 8.6% of a sample with about 120,000 clones, 77% of them seen once. The sequenced sample was peripheral blood. These receptors originate from a human donor in a cohort sampled during active COVID-19. The CDR3 runs from the conserved cysteine through the conserved F or W. The order of the fields is clone size, J gene, D gene, V gene, CDR3 DNA, CDR3 protein. D genes are given only for firm matches. A row's size may be missing; if present it is once, few, many or a size class.

NA TRBJ1-2 TRBD1 TRBV28 TGTGCCAGCAGTGAGACAGGGCGCGACTATGGCTACACCTTC CASSETGRDYGYTF
NA TRBJ2-7 NA TRBV14 TGTGCCAGCAGCCAAGATATCCCCGGCTACGAGCAGTACTTC CASSQDIPGYEQYF
few TRBJ2-7 NA TRBV5-5 TGTGCCAGCAGCCGGGACACCTCCTACGAGCAGTACTTC CASSRDTSYEQYF
once TRBJ1-4 TRBD1 TRBV30 TGTGCCTGGAGTGTAGGGTCAACCACAGGGGATCGGTTTTTT CAWSVGSTTGDRFF
few TRBJ2-1 NA TRBV7-9 TGTGCCAGCAGCAAAGGACTAGAGCAGTTCTTC CASSKGLEQFF
NA TRBJ2-3 NA TRBV11-3 TGTGCCAGCAATCAGGGTAGCACAGATACGCAGTATTTT CASNQGSTDTQYF
NA TRBJ2-7 NA TRBV7-9 TGTGCCAGCAGCTTAGACCGGCGGCCCTACGAGCAGTACTTC CASSLDRRPYEQYF
once TRBJ1-2 TRBD1 TRBV4-2 TGTGCCAGCAGCCAAGTTCGGACAGGGGGACATGGCTACACCTTC CASSQVRTGGHGYTF
NA TRBJ1-1 NA TRBV19 TGTGCCAGTAGTATACGGGGGGCTGCGAACACTGAAGCTTTCTTT CASSIRGAANTEAFF
NA TRBJ1-3 NA TRBV28 TGTGCCAGCAGTCCCCGGGGAAACACCATATATTTT CASSPRGNTIYF
NA TRBJ2-5 TRBD1 TRBV6-1 TGTGCCAGCAGTGAATTACGGACAGGGGGGGAGACCCAGTACTTC CASSELRTGGETQYF
NA TRBJ2-6 NA TRBV18 TGTGCCAGCTCACCATTCGGGGGGCCGGTGATCACTGACGGGGCCAACGTCCTGACTTTC CASSPFGGPVITDGANVLTF
NA TRBJ2-7 TRBD1 TRBV6-5 TGTGCCAGCAGCGGACAGGAAAAACGGCAGTACTTC CASSGQEKRQYF
NA TRBJ1-2 TRBD1 TRBV4-1 TGCGCCAGCAGCCAAGCATTCTCCCCGGGACAGGGATCCAACTATGGCTACACCTTC CASSQAFSPGQGSNYGYTF
once TRBJ2-7 TRBD1 TRBV30 TGTGCCGGATCGACAGGGGTGGCCTACGAGCAGTACTTC CAGSTGVAYEQYF
NA TRBJ2-1 TRBD2 TRBV18 TGTGCCAGCTCACCTTGGACGGGACTAGCGGGGGAGCAGTTCTTC CASSPWTGLAGEQFF
NA TRBJ2-1 NA TRBV30 TGTGCCTGGAGGCTGAGGTGGGATGAGCAGTTCTTC CAWRLRWDEQFF
NA TRBJ1-4 TRBD1 TRBV5-6 TGTGCCAGCAGCTTTTACGACAGGGGAAATGAAAAACTGTTTTTT CASSFYDRGNEKLFF
NA TRBJ1-1 NA TRBV19 TGTGCCAGTAGTACCCCGGGCAGGGGCCAGGGAATGAACACTGAAGCTTTCTTT CASSTPGRGQGMNTEAFF
NA TRBJ2-7 TRBD1 TRBV7-9 TGTGCCAGCAGCTTAGTCCAACAGGGGGCTAGAAGCTACGAGCAGTACTTC CASSLVQQGARSYEQYF
NA TRBJ2-5 TRBD2 TRBV20-1 TGCAGTGCTAGTGAAGGCTGGGGGCTAGCGGGAGCCGAAGAGACCCAGTACTTC CSASEGWGLAGAEETQYF
NA TRBJ2-2 TRBD1 TRBV14 TGTGCCAGCAGCCAATTTGAGACAGGGTCCGGGGAGCTGTTTTTT CASSQFETGSGELFF
NA TRBJ1-4 NA TRBV6-2/TRBV6-3 TGTGCCAGCAGCCAAGCCCCTGAAAAACTGTTTTTT CASSQAPEKLFF
NA TRBJ2-1 TRBD2 TRBV6-4 TGTGCCAGCCGCGCACTAGCGGGCACGGCGGATGAGCAGTTCTTC CASRALAGTADEQFF
NA TRBJ2-5 NA TRBV6-5 TGTGCCAGCTCCGTCAGCGGGCAAGAGACCCAGTACTTC CASSVSGQETQYF
NA TRBJ2-5 TRBD1 TRBV10-3 TGTGCCATCAGTGCCGGGACAGAGAAAGAGGGCCAGTACTTC CAISAGTEKEGQYF
NA TRBJ2-7 NA TRBV7-9 TGTGCCAGCAGCCCGATGACAGGCGGTGACTACGAGCAGTACTTC CASSPMTGGDYEQYF
few TRBJ2-1 TRBD2 TRBV28 TGTGCCAGCAGTTTCTGCGGGAGGGCATACTACAATGAGCAGTTCTTC CASSFCGRAYYNEQFF
few TRBJ1-3 NA TRBV5-1 TGCGCCAGCAGCACGGAGCTACAGGAGTCTGGAAACACCATATATTTT CASSTELQESGNTIYF
NA TRBJ1-5 TRBD1 TRBV24-1 TGTGCCACCAGTGGGGACAGGGGCGGCAATCAGCCCCAGCATTTT CATSGDRGGNQPQHF
once TRBJ1-4 NA TRBV7-9 TGTGCCAGCAGCCGATATTCGGGCGGGGCCGACGAAAAACTGTTTTTT CASSRYSGGADEKLFF
NA TRBJ2-1 TRBD2 TRBV3-1/TRBV3-2 TGTGCCAGCAGCCAAGATTCAGGGCTAGCGGGAGGTCCTGACAATGAGCAGTTCTTC CASSQDSGLAGGPDNEQFF